Listed here is a single T cell receptor beta chain. This sample was included in a study of blood T cell repertoires in COVID-19. The overall study: Sites across the United States, Italy and Spain contributed samples from acute and convalescent COVID-19. In each case, the material was cDNA or gDNA derived from T cells, B-cell-depleted T cells, or PBMCs.

In the authors' methods: The authors estimated nucleated cell counts from reference gene primer amplification. Method: immunoSEQ multiplex PCR; TCRdb's copy keeps in-frame clones and lacks some. For V, J and clone size, that table is used; D and trimming come from the DNA. The sample has tens of thousands of clones, 75% to 90% seen once. In germline, CDR1 is MNHEY, CDR2 SMNVEV (reference sequence). There are 14 residues in the CDR3. Germline trimming cut 6 bases from V and 8 bases from J; bases unmatched to any gene: 8. The TCR sequence derives from a man aged 55 to 70 with acute or convalescent COVID-19. The source material was peripheral blood. The chain is built from TRBV27 and TRBJ1-4; the match to TRBD1 covers 8 bases. The DNA for the CDR3 is TGTGCCAGCAGCTCCGGGACAGGAGGGGAAAAACTGTTTTTT. As protein: CASSSGTGGEKLFF.